This T cell receptor (beta chain) was obtained from a study of cytomegalovirus exposure and HLA in healthy donors. CDR3 length: 11 amino acids. V lost 4 bases and J lost 5, with 6 bases in between. CDR1 and CDR2 (germline): SNHLY, FYNNEI. A multiplex PCR was run with 60 Vbeta primers and 13 Jbeta primers. Sequenced by immunoSEQ multiplex PCR; TCRdb stores in-frame clones only, minus some. This table has roughly 120,000 clones, around four fifths appearing once. The sequence was obtained from a woman aged 40 to 50 in good health and CMV-seropositive. The chain has TRBV2 and TRBJ2-7; no firm D call. The sample comprised PBMCs. The CDR3 is CASSVSDEQYF. CDR3 coding DNA: TGTGCCAGCAGTGTCTCGGACGAGCAGTACTTC.